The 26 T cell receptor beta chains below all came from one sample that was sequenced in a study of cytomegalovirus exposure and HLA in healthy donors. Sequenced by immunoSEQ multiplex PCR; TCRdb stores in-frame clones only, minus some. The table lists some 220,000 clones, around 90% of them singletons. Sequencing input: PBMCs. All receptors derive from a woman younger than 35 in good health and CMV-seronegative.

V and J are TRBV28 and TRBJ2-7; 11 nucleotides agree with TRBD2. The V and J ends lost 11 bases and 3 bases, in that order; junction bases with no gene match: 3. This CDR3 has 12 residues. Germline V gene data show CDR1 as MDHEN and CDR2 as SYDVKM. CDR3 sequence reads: CASTSGNYEQYF. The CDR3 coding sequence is TGTGCCTCGACTAGCGGGAACTACGAGCAGTACTTC.

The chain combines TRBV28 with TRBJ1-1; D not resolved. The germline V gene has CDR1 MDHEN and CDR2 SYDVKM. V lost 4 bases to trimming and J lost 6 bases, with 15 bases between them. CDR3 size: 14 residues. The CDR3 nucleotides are TGTGCCAGCAGTTCACTCAACTGGCGGTCTGAAGCTTTCTTT. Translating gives CASSSLNWRSEAFF.

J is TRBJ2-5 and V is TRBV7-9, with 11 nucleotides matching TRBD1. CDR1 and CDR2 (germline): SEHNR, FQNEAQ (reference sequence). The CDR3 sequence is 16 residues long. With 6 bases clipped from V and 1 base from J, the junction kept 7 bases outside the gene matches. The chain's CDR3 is CASSLDRGRTQETQYF. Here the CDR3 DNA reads TGTGCCAGCAGTTTGGACAGGGGGCGCACCCAAGAGACCCAGTACTTC.

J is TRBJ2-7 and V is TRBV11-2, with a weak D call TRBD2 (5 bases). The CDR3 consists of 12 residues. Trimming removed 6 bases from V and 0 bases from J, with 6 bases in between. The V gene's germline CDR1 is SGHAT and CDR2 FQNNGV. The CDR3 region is CASRGSSYEQYF. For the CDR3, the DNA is TGTGCCAGCAGAGGGAGCTCCTACGAGCAGTACTTC.

For the CDR3, the DNA is TGTGCCAGTAGTCTCGGACTAGCGGCCTACGAGCAGTACTTC. It codes for CASSLGLAAYEQYF. The chain combines TRBV19 with TRBJ2-7; the match to TRBD2 covers 10 bases. V shed 5 bases and J 2 bases; nucleotides not matched to a gene: 3. In germline, CDR1 is LNHDA, CDR2 SQIVND (reference sequence). The CDR3 contains 14 residues.

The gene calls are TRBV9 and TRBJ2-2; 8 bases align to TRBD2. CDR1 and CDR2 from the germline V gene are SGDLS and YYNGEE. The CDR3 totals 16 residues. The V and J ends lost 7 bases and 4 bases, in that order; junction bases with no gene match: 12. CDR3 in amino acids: CASQVSSGSLTGELFF. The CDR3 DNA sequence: TGTGCCAGCCAGGTGTCGAGCGGGAGCCTCACCGGGGAGCTGTTTTTT. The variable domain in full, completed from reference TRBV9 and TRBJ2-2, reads DSGVTQTPKHLITATGQRVTLRCSPRSGDLSVYWYQQSLDQGLQFLIQYYNGEERAKGNILERFSAQQFPDLHSELNLSSLELGDSALYFCASQVSSGSLTGELFFGEGSRLTVL.

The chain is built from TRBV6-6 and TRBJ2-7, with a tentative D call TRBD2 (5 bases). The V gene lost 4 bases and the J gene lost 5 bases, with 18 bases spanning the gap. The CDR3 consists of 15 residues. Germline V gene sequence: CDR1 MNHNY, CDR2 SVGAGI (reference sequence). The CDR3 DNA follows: TGTGCCAGCAGTTTAGGTTTGTGGAGGACTGACGAGCAGTACTTC. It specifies CASSLGLWRTDEQYF.

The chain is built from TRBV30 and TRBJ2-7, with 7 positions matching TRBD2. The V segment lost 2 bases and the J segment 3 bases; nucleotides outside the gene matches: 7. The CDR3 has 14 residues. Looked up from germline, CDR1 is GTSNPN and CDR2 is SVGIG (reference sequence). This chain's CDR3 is CAWSSRTRVYEQYF. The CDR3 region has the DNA TGTGCCTGGAGTTCTAGGACTAGGGTCTACGAGCAGTACTTC.

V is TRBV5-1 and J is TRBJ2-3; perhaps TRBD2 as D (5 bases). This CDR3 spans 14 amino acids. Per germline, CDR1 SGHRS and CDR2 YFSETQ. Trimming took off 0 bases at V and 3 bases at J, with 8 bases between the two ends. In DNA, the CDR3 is TGCGCCAGCAGCTTGGAGCGGATGACAGATACGCAGTATTTT. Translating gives CASSLERMTDTQYF. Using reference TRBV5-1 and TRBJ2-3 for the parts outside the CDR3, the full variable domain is KAGVTQTPRYLIKTRGQQVTLSCSPISGHRSVSWYQQTPGQGLQFLFEYFSETQRNKGNFPGRFSGRQFSNSRSEMNVSTLELGDSALYLCASSLERMTDTQYFGPGTRLTVL.

DNA of the CDR3: TGTGCCAGCAGCTCCCGGAGGGTAGCGGGAGGAAACACCGGGGAGCTGTTTTTT. Translating it yields CASSSRRVAGGNTGELFF. The chain combines TRBV5-4 with TRBJ2-2; TRBD2 aligns across 10 bases. The V segment lost 3 bases and the J segment 2 bases; nucleotides outside the gene matches: 10. From germline, CDR1 is SGHNT and CDR2 YYREEE (reference sequence). CDR3 length: 18 residues.

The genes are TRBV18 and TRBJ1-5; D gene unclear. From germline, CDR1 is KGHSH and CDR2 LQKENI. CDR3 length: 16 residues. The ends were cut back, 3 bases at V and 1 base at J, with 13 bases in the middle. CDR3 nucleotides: TGTGCCAGCTCACCTCTTCAAGCGGGAAGCAATCAGCCCCAGCATTTT. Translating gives CASSPLQAGSNQPQHF.

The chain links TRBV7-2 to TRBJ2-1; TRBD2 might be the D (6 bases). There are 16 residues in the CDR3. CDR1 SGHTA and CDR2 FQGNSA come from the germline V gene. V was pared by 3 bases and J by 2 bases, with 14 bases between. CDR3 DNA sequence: TGTGCCAGCAGCTTGTCTAGCGCCCGACCCTACAATGAGCAGTTCTTC. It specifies CASSLSSARPYNEQFF.

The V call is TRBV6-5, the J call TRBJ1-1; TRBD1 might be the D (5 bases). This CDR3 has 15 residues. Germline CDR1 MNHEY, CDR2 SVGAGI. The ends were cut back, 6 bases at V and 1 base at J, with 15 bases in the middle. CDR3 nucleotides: TGTGCCAGCAGCCGATGGGAGGACAAGAACACTGAAGCTTTCTTT. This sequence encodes CASSRWEDKNTEAFF.

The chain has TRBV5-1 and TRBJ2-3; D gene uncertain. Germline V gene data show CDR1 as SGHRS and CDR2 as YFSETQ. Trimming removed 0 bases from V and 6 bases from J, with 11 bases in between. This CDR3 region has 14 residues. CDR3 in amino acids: CASSLEVEDDTQYF. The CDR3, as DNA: TGCGCCAGCAGCTTGGAAGTCGAGGATGATACGCAGTATTTT.

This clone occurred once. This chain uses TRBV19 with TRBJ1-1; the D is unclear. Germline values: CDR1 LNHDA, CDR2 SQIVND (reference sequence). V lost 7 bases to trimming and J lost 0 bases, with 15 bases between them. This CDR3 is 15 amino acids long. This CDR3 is CASIGGIGMNTEAFF. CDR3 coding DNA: TGTGCCAGTATTGGAGGGATCGGGATGAACACTGAAGCTTTCTTT.

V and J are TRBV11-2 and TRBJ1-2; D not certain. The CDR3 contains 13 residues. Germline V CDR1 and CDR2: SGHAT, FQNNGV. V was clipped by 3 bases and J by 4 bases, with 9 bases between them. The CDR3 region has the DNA TGTGCCAGCAGCTTCGGAGAGGCCTATGGCTACACCTTC. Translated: CASSFGEAYGYTF.

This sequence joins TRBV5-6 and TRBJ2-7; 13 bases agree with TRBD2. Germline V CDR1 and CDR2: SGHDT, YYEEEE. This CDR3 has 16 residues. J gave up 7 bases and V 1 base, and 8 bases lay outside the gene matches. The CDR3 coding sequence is TGTGCCAGCAGCTTGATGACTAGCGGGAGGACGGGGGAGCAGTACTTC. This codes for CASSLMTSGRTGEQYF.

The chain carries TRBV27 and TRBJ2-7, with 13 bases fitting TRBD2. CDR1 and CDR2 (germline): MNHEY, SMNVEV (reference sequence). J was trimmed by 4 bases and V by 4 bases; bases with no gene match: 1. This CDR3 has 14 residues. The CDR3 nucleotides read TGTGCCAGCAGTTGGACTAGCGGGAGTTACGAGCAGTACTTC. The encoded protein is CASSWTSGSYEQYF.

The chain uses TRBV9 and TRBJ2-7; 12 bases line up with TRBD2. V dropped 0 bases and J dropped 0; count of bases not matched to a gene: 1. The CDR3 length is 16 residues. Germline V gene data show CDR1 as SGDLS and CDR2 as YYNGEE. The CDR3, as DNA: TGTGCCAGCAGCGTAGGACTAGCGGGGGACTCCTACGAGCAGTACTTC. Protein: CASSVGLAGDSYEQYF. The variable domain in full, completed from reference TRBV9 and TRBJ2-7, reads DSGVTQTPKHLITATGQRVTLRCSPRSGDLSVYWYQQSLDQGLQFLIQYYNGEERAKGNILERFSAQQFPDLHSELNLSSLELGDSALYFCASSVGLAGDSYEQYFGPGTRLTVT.

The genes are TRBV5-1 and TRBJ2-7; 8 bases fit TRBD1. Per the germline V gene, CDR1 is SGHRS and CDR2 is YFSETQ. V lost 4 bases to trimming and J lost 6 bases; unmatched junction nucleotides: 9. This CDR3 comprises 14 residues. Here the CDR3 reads CASSPRTGTPEQYF. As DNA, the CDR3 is TGCGCCAGCAGCCCCCGGACAGGGACCCCCGAGCAGTACTTC.

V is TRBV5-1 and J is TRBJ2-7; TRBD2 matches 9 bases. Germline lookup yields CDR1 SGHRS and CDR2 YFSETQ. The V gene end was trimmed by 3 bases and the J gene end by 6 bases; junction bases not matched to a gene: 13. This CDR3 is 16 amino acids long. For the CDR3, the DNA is TGCGCCAGCAGCTCCGGGTTCGGGACTAGCATCGGCGAGCAGTACTTC. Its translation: CASSSGFGTSIGEQYF.

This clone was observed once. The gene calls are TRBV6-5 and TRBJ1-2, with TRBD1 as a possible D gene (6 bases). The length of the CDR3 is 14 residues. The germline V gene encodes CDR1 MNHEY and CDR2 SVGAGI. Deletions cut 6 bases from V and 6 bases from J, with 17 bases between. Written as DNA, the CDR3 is TGTGCCAGCAGGAGTACCGACAGGATGCATGGCTACACCTTC. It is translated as CASRSTDRMHGYTF.

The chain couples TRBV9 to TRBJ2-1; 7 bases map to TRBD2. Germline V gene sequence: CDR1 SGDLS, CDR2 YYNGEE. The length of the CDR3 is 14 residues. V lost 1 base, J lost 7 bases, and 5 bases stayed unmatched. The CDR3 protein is CASSVTGRTNEQFF. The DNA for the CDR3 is TGTGCCAGCAGCGTAACCGGGAGGACGAATGAGCAGTTCTTC.

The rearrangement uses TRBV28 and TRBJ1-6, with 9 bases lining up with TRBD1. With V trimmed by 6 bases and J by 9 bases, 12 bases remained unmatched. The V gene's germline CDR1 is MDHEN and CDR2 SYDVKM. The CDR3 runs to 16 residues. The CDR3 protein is CASRFLTGQGGSPLHF. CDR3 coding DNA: TGTGCCAGCAGGTTTCTGACGGGACAGGGAGGTTCACCCCTCCACTTT.

Here the CDR3 DNA reads TGTGCCAGCAGCTTACAAGAGCCCCTTGCGGGCTACACCTTC. The encoded protein is CASSLQEPLAGYTF. The genes are TRBV7-9 and TRBJ1-2; the D is unclear. V dropped 2 bases and J dropped 8 bases, with 15 bases sitting between them. This CDR3 comprises 14 residues. Germline V gives CDR1 SEHNR, CDR2 FQNEAQ (reference sequence). Variable domain in full (rest from reference TRBV7-9 and TRBJ1-2): DTGVSQNPRHKITKRGQNVTFRCDPISEHNRLYWYRQTLGQGPEFLTYFQNEAQLEKSRLLSDRFSAERPKGSFSTLEIQRTEQGDSAMYLCASSLQEPLAGYTFGSGTRLTVV.

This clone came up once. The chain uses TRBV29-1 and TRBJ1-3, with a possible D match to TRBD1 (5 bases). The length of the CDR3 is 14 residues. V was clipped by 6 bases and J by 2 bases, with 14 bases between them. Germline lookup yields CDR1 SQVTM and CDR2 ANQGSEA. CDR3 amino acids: CSVNSGSPGNTIYF. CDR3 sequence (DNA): TGCAGCGTCAATTCAGGGTCCCCTGGAAACACCATATATTTT.